This T cell receptor (beta chain) is drawn from a study of T cells after yellow fever vaccination. TCRdb fed the 5' RACE reads into MiXCR, producing one record per CDR3 protein. The table has 100,000 to 150,000 distinct CDR3 sequences, more than 6% seen once. Germline V gene lookup returns CDR1 SEHNR and CDR2 FQNEAQ (reference sequence). The CDR3 consists of 15 residues. V lost 5 bases to trimming and J lost 0 bases, with 13 bases between them. This clonotype was observed at least ten times. The TCR originated in a man aged 18 to 35 who received the YFV17D yellow fever vaccine. The sequencing here drew on CD4+ T cells sorted from PBMCs, taken 10 to 11 days after the first yellow fever vaccination. The V call is TRBV7-9, the J call TRBJ2-5; D uncertain. CDR3 residues: CASSAFMRYQETQYF. In DNA form, the CDR3 reads TGTGCCAGCAGCGCCTTTATGAGGTACCAAGAGACCCAGTACTTC.